Below, 25 T cell receptor beta chains from the same sample are listed, as sequenced in a study of T cell responses to AZD1222 COVID-19 vaccine (dated by TCRdb to the early 2020s). According to the study, the label for this sample's time point signals: about 28 days (+/-7) after the second vaccine dose. Receptor libraries were prepared by the immunoSEQ multiplex PCR assay. TCRdb re-hosts the immuneACCESS table, in-frame sequences only. Its copies lack some clones; in the studies checked, an unresolved V gene accounts for under half of them, and the cause for the rest is not known. The sample table holds 150,000 to 200,000 clones, of which about 92% were seen once. Jointly, the top ten make up approximately 5.9% of the sample. Material: peripheral blood, obtained 28 days after the second AZD1222 dose. These TCRs come from an adult who received the AZD1222 COVID-19 vaccine.

The genes are TRBV15 and TRBJ1-6; D is perhaps TRBD1 (6 bases). CDR1 is LNHNV, CDR2 YYDKDF, per germline (reference sequence). Trimming removed 1 base at V and 9 bases at J, with 16 bases between. The CDR3 is made up of 16 amino acids. CDR3 sequence: CATSRGRGTFSSPLHF. The CDR3 region has the DNA TGTGCCACCAGCAGAGGCAGGGGTACTTTTAGTTCACCCCTCCACTTT. The whole variable domain, remainder taken from reference TRBV15 and TRBJ1-6, is DAMVIQNPRYQVTQFGKPVTLSCSQTLNHNVMYWYQQKSSQAPKLLFHYYDKDFNNEADTPDNFQSRRPNTSFCFLDIRSPGLGDTAMYLCATSRGRGTFSSPLHFGNGTRLTVT.

The CDR3, as DNA: TGTGCCACCAGCAGAGGGAACTCTAGGGGTGCGAATTCACCCCTCCACTTT. Protein sequence: CATSRGNSRGANSPLHF. The chain is built from TRBV15 and TRBJ1-6, with D possibly matching TRBD1 (5 bases). Trimming took 1 base from V and 7 from J, leaving 17 bases between them. CDR3 length: 17 amino acids. CDR1 and CDR2 from the germline V gene are LNHNV and YYDKDF (reference sequence).

The J gene is TRBJ2-3, the V gene TRBV6-5, with 10 positions matching TRBD2. Germline values: CDR1 MNHEY, CDR2 SVGAGI. The CDR3 spans 15 residues. Trimming cost V 8 bases and J 4 bases; bases outside gene matches: 9. CDR3 residues: CASRRSSGSADTQYF. The CDR3 DNA sequence: TGTGCCAGCCGGAGGTCTAGCGGGAGCGCAGATACGCAGTATTTT.

This clone has only one observation. The CDR3: CASSLGLRLFF. The CDR3 DNA sequence: TGTGCCAGTAGCTTGGGCCTCCGTTTGTTTTTT. This sequence joins TRBV19 and TRBJ1-4; D is unresolved. The CDR3 has 11 residues. Germline V CDR1 and CDR2: LNHDA, SQIVND (reference sequence). The V and J ends lost 6 bases and 15 bases respectively, with 14 bases between them.

The chain links TRBV28 to TRBJ2-7, with no clear D. The CDR3 has 12 residues. Deletions cut 5 bases from V and 4 bases from J, with 9 bases between. Germline-derived CDR1 and CDR2 are MDHEN and SYDVKM. CDR3 region: CASSRLVYEQYF. In DNA, the CDR3 is TGTGCCAGCAGTCGTCTAGTATACGAGCAGTACTTC.

There are a few counts of this clone. The genes are TRBV6-1 and TRBJ1-5; D is possibly TRBD1 (5 bases). The CDR3 is 16 residues long. Germline CDR1 reads MNHNS; CDR2 reads SASEGT. V dropped 4 bases and J dropped 5 bases, with 18 bases sitting between them. The CDR3 bases are TGTGCCAGCAGTGGGGAGACAGCCAAAGGGTATCAGCCCCAGCATTTT. Translation: CASSGETAKGYQPQHF.

This clone was seen only once. The rearrangement links TRBV19 to TRBJ1-1; tentative D call: TRBD1 (5 bases). Germline loops: CDR1 LNHDA, CDR2 SQIVND (reference sequence). The CDR3 contains 15 residues. The V end lost 7 bases, the J end lost 0 bases, and 15 bases lay between the germline ends. CDR3 loop: CASTPGRLLNTEAFF. The CDR3 nucleotides read TGTGCCAGTACCCCGGGACGGCTTTTGAACACTGAAGCTTTCTTT.

The chain couples TRBV28 to TRBJ1-4; D gene unclear. V was pared by 6 bases and J by 8 bases, with 19 bases between. The CDR3 runs to 15 residues. The V gene's germline CDR1 is MDHEN and CDR2 SYDVKM. In nucleotides, the CDR3 is TGTGCCAGCAGCCTATTTACTACGGAGGAGGAAAAACTGTTTTTT. This codes for CASSLFTTEEEKLFF.

The chain employs TRBV2 and TRBJ2-3, with TRBD1 matching over 7 bases. Trimming removed 4 bases from V and 0 bases from J; junction bases left unmatched: 1. Germline assignment: CDR1 SNHLY and CDR2 FYNNEI. The CDR3 contains 14 residues. Here the CDR3 DNA reads TGTGCCAGCAGTGGACAGGGCAGCACAGATACGCAGTATTTT. This codes for CASSGQGSTDTQYF. The full variable domain, with the rest looked up from reference TRBV2 and TRBJ2-3, is EPEVTQTPSHQVTQMGQEVILRCVPISNHLYFYWYRQILGQKVEFLVSFYNNEISEKSEIFDDQFSVERPDGSNFTLKIRSTKLEDSAMYFCASSGQGSTDTQYFGPGTRLTVL.

The rearrangement uses TRBV6-5 and TRBJ2-3; 8 positions match TRBD1. Germline CDR1 reads MNHEY; CDR2 reads SVGAGI. This CDR3 comprises 13 residues. The V gene end was trimmed by 4 bases and the J gene end by 9 bases; junction bases not matched to a gene: 6. The CDR3 spells CASSWGQEPTQYF. DNA for the CDR3: TGTGCCAGCAGTTGGGGACAGGAACCGACGCAGTATTTT.

The J gene is TRBJ2-7, the V gene TRBV6-4; TRBD2 agrees at 10 bases. The junction had 9 bases not matched to a gene; V was cut back by 7 bases and J by 3 bases. From germline, CDR1 is MRHNA and CDR2 SNTAGT. The CDR3 consists of 15 residues. CDR3 sequence (DNA): TGTGCCAGCACCACCGGACTAGCGGCACGCTACGAGCAGTACTTC. As protein: CASTTGLAARYEQYF.

The chain links TRBV6-2 or TRBV6-3 to TRBJ2-2; 8 bases are a match to TRBD2. Germline V gene lookup returns CDR1 MNHEY and CDR2 SVGEGT. V shed 1 base and J 0 bases; nucleotides not matched to a gene: 7. This CDR3 has 18 residues. This CDR3 is CASSYYPGGGSNTGELFF. CDR3 DNA: TGTGCCAGCAGTTACTACCCCGGGGGGGGGTCGAACACCGGGGAGCTGTTTTTT.

The V gene is TRBV7-9, the J gene TRBJ1-4, with D perhaps matching TRBD1 (6 bases). The CDR3 has 14 amino acids. The germline V gene has CDR1 SEHNR and CDR2 FQNEAQ (reference sequence). Trimming took off 5 bases at V and 7 bases at J, with 14 bases between the two ends. The CDR3 DNA reads TGTGCCAGCAGCGGGGGACATCAAAGTGAAAAACTGTTTTTT. This encodes CASSGGHQSEKLFF. Full variable domain (rest looked up from reference TRBV7-9 and TRBJ1-4): DTGVSQNPRHKITKRGQNVTFRCDPISEHNRLYWYRQTLGQGPEFLTYFQNEAQLEKSRLLSDRFSAERPKGSFSTLEIQRTEQGDSAMYLCASSGGHQSEKLFFGSGTQLSVL.

This chain connects TRBV6-5 to TRBJ2-7; 7 nucleotides match TRBD1. The germline gives CDR1 MNHEY, CDR2 SVGAGI. The CDR3 has 15 amino acids. With 2 bases clipped from V and 3 bases from J, the junction kept 7 bases outside the gene matches. CDR3 loop: CASSYNGQVLYEQYF. CDR3 in DNA: TGTGCCAGCAGTTACAATGGACAGGTCCTCTACGAGCAGTACTTC.

This clone was recorded only once. The rearrangement joins TRBV5-5 to TRBJ2-3; 11 bases fit TRBD1. The germline gives CDR1 SGHKS, CDR2 YYEKEE (reference sequence). CDR3 length: 14 residues. The trim removed 7 bases at V and 5 bases at J, leaving 6 bases unmatched. CDR3 DNA: TGTGCCAGCCTAATTGGGACAGGGGGAGATACGCAGTATTTT. This sequence encodes CASLIGTGGDTQYF.

The rearrangement links TRBV3-1 (or the pseudogene TRBV3-2) to TRBJ2-7; 12 nucleotides match TRBD2. The germline V gene has CDR1 LGHDT and CDR2 YNNKEL (reference sequence). The CDR3 is made up of 17 amino acids. V was clipped by 3 bases and J by 4 bases; unmatched bases: 10. CDR3 sequence reads: CASSHVTLAGGGYEQYF. The DNA for the CDR3 is TGTGCCAGCAGCCACGTTACCCTAGCGGGAGGGGGTTACGAGCAGTACTTC.

This clone was detected a few times. V gene TRBV5-6 combines with J gene TRBJ2-3; TRBD2 might be the D (5 bases). Germline assignment: CDR1 SGHDT and CDR2 YYEEEE. Deletions cut 4 bases from V and 5 bases from J, with 8 bases between. This CDR3 spans 12 amino acids. The CDR3 region is CASSLDLDTQYF. In DNA, the CDR3 is TGTGCCAGCAGCCTGGACTTAGATACGCAGTATTTT.

The chain couples TRBV5-8 to TRBJ1-4; perhaps TRBD1 as D (5 bases). The CDR3 sequence is 15 residues long. Deletions cut 0 bases from V and 8 bases from J, with 14 bases between. From germline, CDR1 is SGHTS and CDR2 YDEGEE. The CDR3 loop reads CASSLGGLTAEKLFF. Written as DNA, the CDR3 is TGTGCCAGCAGCTTGGGAGGTTTGACAGCCGAAAAACTGTTTTTT.

This clone was observed a handful of times. The chain carries TRBV5-6 and TRBJ1-1, with D unclear. Between the trimmed V and J ends, which lost 4 bases and 1 base, there was a span of 5 bases. Germline V gene lookup returns CDR1 SGHDT and CDR2 YYEEEE. The CDR3 is 12 amino acids. The DNA of the CDR3 is TGTGCCAGCAGCCCCTGGAACACTGAAGCTTTCTTT. As protein: CASSPWNTEAFF.

V is TRBV24-1 and J is TRBJ2-3, with 10 positions matching TRBD2. This CDR3 is built from 17 residues. With 3 bases clipped from V and 1 base from J, the junction kept 6 bases outside the gene matches. From germline, CDR1 is KGHDR and CDR2 SFDVKD. CDR3 DNA sequence: TGTGCCACCAGTGATGCTCAGCTAGCGGGAGGCACAGATACGCAGTATTTT. It specifies CATSDAQLAGGTDTQYF.

The V call is TRBV7-2, the J call TRBJ2-7; TRBD2 matches 10 bases. The CDR3 is made up of 16 amino acids. The J segment lost 4 bases and the V segment lost 5 bases, leaving 11 bases of the junction unmatched. Germline assignment: CDR1 SGHTA and CDR2 FQGNSA. CDR3 region: CASSKERLAGVYEQYF. In DNA form, the CDR3 reads TGTGCCAGCAGCAAAGAACGACTAGCGGGCGTGTACGAGCAGTACTTC.

The CDR3 nucleotides are TGTGCCAGCACTTCGGCTAACTATGGCTACACCTTC. As protein: CASTSANYGYTF. This chain joins TRBV6-5 and TRBJ1-2; D gene unclear. This CDR3 has 12 residues. Trimming took off 7 bases at V and 0 bases at J, with 6 bases between the two ends. CDR1 and CDR2 (germline): MNHEY, SVGAGI.

The rearrangement links TRBV19 to TRBJ1-6; no reliable D call. CDR3 length: 13 residues. Per the germline V gene, CDR1 is LNHDA and CDR2 is SQIVND (reference sequence). Trimming shortened V by 7 bases and J by 8 bases, and 12 bases separated the two germline ends. The CDR3 DNA reads as TGTGCCAGTACCCCGGGTTCTTATTCACCCCTCCACTTT. Its translation is CASTPGSYSPLHF.

The V call is TRBV3-1 (or the pseudogene TRBV3-2), the J call TRBJ2-1, with D perhaps TRBD2 (5 bases). Germline lookup yields CDR1 LGHDT and CDR2 YNNKEL (reference sequence). The CDR3 is 14 amino acids. V shed 0 bases and J shed 10 bases, with 13 bases lying between them. CDR3 nucleotide sequence: TGTGCCAGCAGCCAAGACCTAAATATAGCGGAGCAGTTCTTC. It codes for CASSQDLNIAEQFF.

The V and J genes are TRBV18 and TRBJ2-5; no clear D gene. Trimming removed 6 bases from V and 1 base from J, with 3 bases in between. The length of the CDR3 is 11 residues. Germline CDR1 is KGHSH and CDR2 is LQKENI. DNA of the CDR3: TGTGCCAGCTCCATCCAAGAGACCCAGTACTTC. Amino acids: CASSIQETQYF.